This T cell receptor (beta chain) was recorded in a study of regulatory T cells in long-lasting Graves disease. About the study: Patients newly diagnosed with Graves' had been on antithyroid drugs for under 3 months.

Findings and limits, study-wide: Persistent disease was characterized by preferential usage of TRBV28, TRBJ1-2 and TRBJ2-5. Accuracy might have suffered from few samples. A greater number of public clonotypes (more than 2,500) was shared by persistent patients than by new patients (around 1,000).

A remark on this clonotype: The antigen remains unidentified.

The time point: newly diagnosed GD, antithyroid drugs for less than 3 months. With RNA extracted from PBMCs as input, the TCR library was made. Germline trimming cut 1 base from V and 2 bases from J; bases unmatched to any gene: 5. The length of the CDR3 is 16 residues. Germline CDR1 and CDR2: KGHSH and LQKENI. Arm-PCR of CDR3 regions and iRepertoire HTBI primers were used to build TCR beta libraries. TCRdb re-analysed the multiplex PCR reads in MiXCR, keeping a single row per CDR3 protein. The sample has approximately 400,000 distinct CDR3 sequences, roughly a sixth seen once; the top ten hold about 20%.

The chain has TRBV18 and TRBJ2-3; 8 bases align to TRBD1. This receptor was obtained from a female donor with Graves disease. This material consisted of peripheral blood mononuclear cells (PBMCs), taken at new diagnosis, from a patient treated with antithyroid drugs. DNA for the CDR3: TGTGCCAGCTCACCACGGACAGGGCCCGTCACAGATACGCAGTATTTT. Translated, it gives CASSPRTGPVTDTQYF.